This is a list of T cell receptor beta chains from one sample in a study of T cell changes during pregnancy in multiple sclerosis. Generated by immunoSEQ multiplex PCR, the TCRdb table keeps only in-frame clones and is missing some. Of around 63,000 clones in the sample, around 90% were seen once. This specimen consisted of peripheral blood, obtained after pregnancy. The receptors shown here come from a female donor with multiple sclerosis, enrolled in a pregnancy study. The CDR3 runs from the conserved cysteine through the conserved F or W. Each record gives: V gene, J gene, D gene, clone size, CDR3 DNA, CDR3 protein. The D gene is left open where the match is weak. The size of a clone is reported for some rows only, either as once, few or many, or as a class for expanded clones.

v_gene: TRBV5-1
j_gene: TRBJ2-3
d_gene: NA
abundance: NA
CDR3nt: TGCGCCAGCAGCTTGGGTAGCAGAGACACAGATACGCAGTATTTT
CDR3aa: CASSLGSRDTDTQYF

v_gene: TRBV10-1
j_gene: TRBJ1-1
d_gene: TRBD1
abundance: NA
CDR3nt: TGCGCCAGCAGCGACAGGGGGCAAGATGAAGCTTTCTTT
CDR3aa: CASSDRGQDEAFF

v_gene: TRBV2
j_gene: TRBJ2-7
d_gene: TRBD2
abundance: NA
CDR3nt: TGTGCCAGCAGTCAATTAGGGACTAGGAATTCCTACGAGCAGTACTTC
CDR3aa: CASSQLGTRNSYEQYF

v_gene: TRBV5-1
j_gene: TRBJ2-3
d_gene: TRBD1
abundance: NA
CDR3nt: TGCGCCAGCAGGGACAGGGTTACAGATACGCAGTATTTT
CDR3aa: CASRDRVTDTQYF

v_gene: TRBV29-1
j_gene: TRBJ2-3
d_gene: TRBD2
abundance: NA
CDR3nt: TGCAGCGTGGGGGGGTTTGGGACTAGCGGGACAGATACGCAGTATTTT
CDR3aa: CSVGGFGTSGTDTQYF

v_gene: TRBV5-1
j_gene: TRBJ1-1
d_gene: NA
abundance: NA
CDR3nt: TGCGCCAGCAGCTTGGCCGCTAAGAACACTGAAGCTTTCTTT
CDR3aa: CASSLAAKNTEAFF

v_gene: TRBV9
j_gene: TRBJ2-3
d_gene: NA
abundance: few
CDR3nt: TGTGCCAGCAGCGTAGGCACTCTAAGCACAGATACGCAGTATTTT
CDR3aa: CASSVGTLSTDTQYF

v_gene: TRBV28
j_gene: TRBJ1-4
d_gene: TRBD1
abundance: NA
CDR3nt: TGTGCCAGCCAAGGACAGGGAGAAGCAACTAATGAAAAACTGTTTTTT
CDR3aa: CASQGQGEATNEKLFF

v_gene: TRBV30
j_gene: TRBJ1-1
d_gene: NA
abundance: NA
CDR3nt: TGTGCCTGGAGTGTAGACAGCAACACTGAAGCTTTCTTT
CDR3aa: CAWSVDSNTEAFF

v_gene: TRBV18
j_gene: TRBJ2-7
d_gene: TRBD2
abundance: NA
CDR3nt: TGTGCCAGCACAACTTATAGCGGGGTCTCCTACGAGCAGTACTTC
CDR3aa: CASTTYSGVSYEQYF

v_gene: TRBV19
j_gene: TRBJ1-5
d_gene: NA
abundance: NA
CDR3nt: TGTGCCAGTAGTATAACTAGGCCGGTTGATCAGCCCCAGCATTTT
CDR3aa: CASSITRPVDQPQHF

v_gene: TRBV7-9
j_gene: TRBJ1-2
d_gene: NA
abundance: NA
CDR3nt: TGTGCCAGCAGGAAGACAACTCTGGACTATGGCTACACCTTC
CDR3aa: CASRKTTLDYGYTF

v_gene: TRBV6-5
j_gene: TRBJ1-1
d_gene: NA
abundance: NA
CDR3nt: TGTGCCAGCAGAGGACCAGGGGTCACTGAAGCTTTCTTT
CDR3aa: CASRGPGVTEAFF

v_gene: TRBV19
j_gene: TRBJ1-5
d_gene: TRBD1
abundance: NA
CDR3nt: TGTGCCAGTAGTGAGACAGGGGGGGGTCAGCCCCAGCATTTT
CDR3aa: CASSETGGGQPQHF

v_gene: TRBV29-1
j_gene: TRBJ2-3
d_gene: NA
abundance: NA
CDR3nt: TGCAGCGTGGAAGTGGAACAGGGAGGCACAGATACGCAGTATTTT
CDR3aa: CSVEVEQGGTDTQYF

v_gene: TRBV11-2
j_gene: TRBJ1-1
d_gene: NA
abundance: NA
CDR3nt: TGTGCCAGCAGCTTAGAAACGGGGACACCGAACACTGAAGCTTTCTTT
CDR3aa: CASSLETGTPNTEAFF

v_gene: TRBV27
j_gene: TRBJ2-6
d_gene: NA
abundance: NA
CDR3nt: TGTGCCAGCATGCTGGCCTTCTCTGGGGCCAACGTCCTGACTTTC
CDR3aa: CASMLAFSGANVLTF

v_gene: TRBV10-2
j_gene: TRBJ2-3
d_gene: NA
abundance: once
CDR3nt: TGCGCCAGCAGTGAGTCGGGTCTAGCATTCAGCACAGATACGCAGTATTTT
CDR3aa: CASSESGLAFSTDTQYF

v_gene: TRBV21-1
j_gene: TRBJ2-2
d_gene: NA
abundance: NA
CDR3nt: TGTGCCAGCAGCAGGACCAGAGACAGCCTGAACACCGGGGAGCTGTTTTTT
CDR3aa: CASSRTRDSLNTGELFF

v_gene: TRBV7-2
j_gene: TRBJ1-5
d_gene: TRBD1
abundance: NA
CDR3nt: TGTGCCAGCAGCTTAGGACCGGGACAGGGAATTCAGCCCCAGCATTTT
CDR3aa: CASSLGPGQGIQPQHF

v_gene: TRBV5-4
j_gene: TRBJ2-5
d_gene: TRBD1
abundance: NA
CDR3nt: TGTGCCAGCACGGACAGGGGAGAGACCCAGTACTTC
CDR3aa: CASTDRGETQYF

v_gene: TRBV18
j_gene: TRBJ1-1
d_gene: NA
abundance: NA
CDR3nt: TGTGCCAGCTCACTCAGGGATAACACTGAAGCTTTCTTT
CDR3aa: CASSLRDNTEAFF

v_gene: TRBV7-2
j_gene: TRBJ2-1
d_gene: TRBD1
abundance: NA
CDR3nt: TGTGCCAGCAGCCTTCGGACAGGGGGCCCCTACAATGAGCAGTTCTTC
CDR3aa: CASSLRTGGPYNEQFF

v_gene: TRBV25-1
j_gene: TRBJ2-7
d_gene: TRBD2
abundance: NA
CDR3nt: TGTGCCAGCAGTGAATCTAGCGGTCACTACGAGCAGTACTTC
CDR3aa: CASSESSGHYEQYF

v_gene: TRBV19
j_gene: TRBJ2-1
d_gene: NA
abundance: medium-sized
CDR3nt: TGTGCCAGTAGTATTAGCCGCTCTAGCTACAATGAGCAGTTCTTC
CDR3aa: CASSISRSSYNEQFF

v_gene: TRBV7-9
j_gene: TRBJ2-2
d_gene: TRBD1
abundance: NA
CDR3nt: TGTGCCAGCAGCTTCCTCGACAGGGTTCAGCTGTTTTTT
CDR3aa: CASSFLDRVQLFF

v_gene: TRBV7-2
j_gene: TRBJ2-5
d_gene: NA
abundance: NA
CDR3nt: TGTGCCAGCAGCCACCAGACAGGTCAAGAGACCCAGTACTTC
CDR3aa: CASSHQTGQETQYF

v_gene: TRBV30
j_gene: TRBJ1-5
d_gene: NA
abundance: NA
CDR3nt: TGTGCCTGGAGTGTACGGCAGGGCAATCAGCCCCAGCATTTT
CDR3aa: CAWSVRQGNQPQHF

v_gene: TRBV6-1
j_gene: TRBJ1-1
d_gene: TRBD1
abundance: NA
CDR3nt: TGTGCCAGCGACGACAGGGGGCTCACTGAAGCTTTCTTT
CDR3aa: CASDDRGLTEAFF

v_gene: TRBV6-5
j_gene: TRBJ2-5
d_gene: TRBD2
abundance: NA
CDR3nt: TGTGCCAGCAGTAGAGCGGGAGGGCGAGGGGAGACCCAGTACTTC
CDR3aa: CASSRAGGRGETQYF

v_gene: TRBV25-1
j_gene: TRBJ2-7
d_gene: NA
abundance: NA
CDR3nt: TGTGCCAGCAGTGCCGCTTGGAGCGAGCAGTACTTC
CDR3aa: CASSAAWSEQYF

v_gene: TRBV4-1
j_gene: TRBJ2-3
d_gene: NA
abundance: NA
CDR3nt: TGCGCCAGCAGCCAAGAGGGGGCGGGGGGCACAGATACGCAGTATTTT
CDR3aa: CASSQEGAGGTDTQYF

v_gene: TRBV25-1
j_gene: TRBJ1-1
d_gene: TRBD1
abundance: NA
CDR3nt: TGTGCCAGCAGTGATCCGGGACAGGGGGACACTGAAGCTTTCTTT
CDR3aa: CASSDPGQGDTEAFF

v_gene: TRBV2
j_gene: TRBJ2-2
d_gene: NA
abundance: NA
CDR3nt: TGTGCCAGCAGTAAAGCTCCATCGAACACCGGGGAGCTGTTTTTT
CDR3aa: CASSKAPSNTGELFF

v_gene: TRBV27
j_gene: TRBJ2-7
d_gene: TRBD2
abundance: NA
CDR3nt: TGTGCCAGCAGTGGCTCACTAGCGGAGATCTCCTACGAGCAGTACTTC
CDR3aa: CASSGSLAEISYEQYF

v_gene: TRBV5-6
j_gene: TRBJ1-1
d_gene: NA
abundance: NA
CDR3nt: TGTGCCAGCAGCTCGGGGGGGCGGGGGAACACTGAAGCTTTCTTT
CDR3aa: CASSSGGRGNTEAFF

v_gene: TRBV2
j_gene: TRBJ2-7
d_gene: TRBD2
abundance: NA
CDR3nt: TGTGCCTTTTCTAGCGGGGAAACCTACGAGCAGTACTTC
CDR3aa: CAFSSGETYEQYF

v_gene: TRBV20-1
j_gene: TRBJ2-3
d_gene: NA
abundance: NA
CDR3nt: TGCAGTGCTGGGTTCGGGGATACGCAGTATTTT
CDR3aa: CSAGFGDTQYF

v_gene: TRBV28
j_gene: TRBJ1-5
d_gene: TRBD1
abundance: NA
CDR3nt: TGTGCCAGCAGTTATCTTACAGGGGGGAATCAGCCCCAGCATTTT
CDR3aa: CASSYLTGGNQPQHF

v_gene: TRBV6-5
j_gene: TRBJ1-2
d_gene: NA
abundance: NA
CDR3nt: TGTGCCAGCACCAGGGGTGGCTATGGCTACACCTTC
CDR3aa: CASTRGGYGYTF

v_gene: TRBV11-2
j_gene: TRBJ1-1
d_gene: NA
abundance: once
CDR3nt: TGTGCCAGCAGTCCTACCAGGCGGGGCACTGAAGCTTTCTTT
CDR3aa: CASSPTRRGTEAFF

v_gene: TRBV29-1
j_gene: TRBJ2-1
d_gene: NA
abundance: few
CDR3nt: TGCAGCGTTCAGGACTATCCGGGTGAGCAGTTCTTC
CDR3aa: CSVQDYPGEQFF

v_gene: TRBV4-1
j_gene: TRBJ1-5
d_gene: NA
abundance: NA
CDR3nt: TGCGCCAGCAGCCCTACAGGAAGAAAAGCCGATCAGCCCCAGCATTTT
CDR3aa: CASSPTGRKADQPQHF

v_gene: TRBV7-2
j_gene: TRBJ1-1
d_gene: TRBD1
abundance: once
CDR3nt: TGTGCCAGCAGCTGGACAGGGAAGGAAATACCTGAAGCTTTCTTT
CDR3aa: CASSWTGKEIPEAFF

v_gene: TRBV11-2
j_gene: TRBJ2-1
d_gene: TRBD2
abundance: NA
CDR3nt: TGTGCCAGCAGCTTACTGGGGGAGGGTGAGCAGTTCTTC
CDR3aa: CASSLLGEGEQFF

v_gene: TRBV11-3
j_gene: TRBJ2-1
d_gene: TRBD2
abundance: NA
CDR3nt: TGTGCCAGCAGCTTAGGGGGAGCGGGGTCCTACAATGAGCAGTTCTTC
CDR3aa: CASSLGGAGSYNEQFF

v_gene: TRBV6-5
j_gene: TRBJ1-1
d_gene: NA
abundance: NA
CDR3nt: TGTGCCAGCAGGCTCCAGGGTACGAAGAACACTGAAGCTTTCTTT
CDR3aa: CASRLQGTKNTEAFF

v_gene: TRBV16
j_gene: TRBJ1-3
d_gene: NA
abundance: NA
CDR3nt: TGTGCCAGCAGCCAACGAGGGTCTGGAAACACCATATATTTT
CDR3aa: CASSQRGSGNTIYF

v_gene: TRBV5-6
j_gene: TRBJ2-3
d_gene: TRBD2
abundance: NA
CDR3nt: TGTGCCAGCAGCTTGATAGCGGGAGGGCGGGAGGATACGCAGTATTTT
CDR3aa: CASSLIAGGREDTQYF

v_gene: TRBV28
j_gene: TRBJ2-7
d_gene: NA
abundance: NA
CDR3nt: TGTGCCAGTAGATATTCCTACGAGCAGTACTTC
CDR3aa: CASRYSYEQYF